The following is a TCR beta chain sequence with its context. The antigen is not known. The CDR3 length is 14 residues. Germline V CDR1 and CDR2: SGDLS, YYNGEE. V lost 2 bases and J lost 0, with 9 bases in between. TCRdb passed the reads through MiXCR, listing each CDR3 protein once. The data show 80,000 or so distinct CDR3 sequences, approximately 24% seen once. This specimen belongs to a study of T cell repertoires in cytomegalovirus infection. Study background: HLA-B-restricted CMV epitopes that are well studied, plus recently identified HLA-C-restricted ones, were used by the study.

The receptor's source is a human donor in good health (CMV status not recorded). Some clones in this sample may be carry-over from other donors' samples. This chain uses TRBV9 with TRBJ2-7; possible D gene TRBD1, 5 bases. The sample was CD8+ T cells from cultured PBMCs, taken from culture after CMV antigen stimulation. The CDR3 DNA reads TGTGCCAGCAGCGTGGACACATACTCCTACGAGCAGTACTTC. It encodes CASSVDTYSYEQYF.